The source of this TCR beta chain is a study of blood T cell repertoires in COVID-19. Looking at the study overall: Samples taken during acute and convalescent COVID-19 were collected in the United States, Italy and Spain. Sources were T cells, B-cell-depleted T cells, or PBMCs; the material itself was cDNA or gDNA.

This CDR3 has 15 residues. Germline V gene data show CDR1 as MNHEY and CDR2 as SMNVEV (reference sequence). V was shortened by 2 bases and J by 2 bases, with 13 bases between the two germline ends. Original processing notes: Estimation of nucleated cell counts relied on the amplification of reference gene primers. Using immunoSEQ multiplex PCR, the repertoire was profiled, and TCRdb retains in-frame clones only, with some absent. That table furnishes V, J and clone size, whereas the DNA furnished D and trimming. This table holds around 50,000 clones, just over 90% found once. This TCR came from a man between 65 and 85 years old with acute or convalescent COVID-19. The sample consisted of peripheral blood. The V and J genes are TRBV27 and TRBJ2-7; TRBD1 might be the D (5 bases). CDR3 nucleotide sequence: TGTGCCAGCAGTTTAGGACAAGGATTTACCTACGAGCAGTACTTC. Translating gives CASSLGQGFTYEQYF.